The T cell receptor beta chain described here comes from a study of T cells in Graves' hyperthyroidism and ophthalmopathy. Study results and caveats: It was a median around 6 months before onset that the model predicted ophthalmopathy.

The CDR3 sequence is 15 residues long. The germline V gene encodes CDR1 LNHDA and CDR2 SQIVND (reference sequence). V was pared by 4 bases and J by 5 bases, with 17 bases between. Uncontrolled infection, other autoimmune disease, pregnancy and lactation each barred patients from inclusion. Amplification targeted TCR beta CDR3 regions from RNA transcripts. HTBI primers were used for first-round RT-PCR of the TCR CDR3. TCRdb re-derived calls from the multiplex PCR reads in MiXCR, one entry per CDR3 protein. The sample consists of about 500,000 distinct CDR3 sequences, 13% to 15% of them appearing once. This clonotype was counted many times. Its matching antigen is unknown.

This clonotype was obtained from a woman aged 18-29 years with Graves' hyperthyroidism. What was sequenced was blood. The rearrangement links TRBV19 to TRBJ2-5; D may be TRBD1 (6 bases). The DNA of the CDR3 is TGTGCCAGTAGTAGCCTCAGGGGATCCACTGAGACCCAGTACTTC. The encoded protein is CASSSLRGSTETQYF. Combining the CDR3 with reference TRBV19 and TRBJ2-5 gives the whole variable domain DGGITQSPKYLFRKEGQNVTLSCEQNLNHDAMYWYRQDPGQGLRLIYYSQIVNDFQKGDIAEGYSVSREKKESFPLTVTSAQKNPTAFYLCASSSLRGSTETQYFGPGTRLLVL.